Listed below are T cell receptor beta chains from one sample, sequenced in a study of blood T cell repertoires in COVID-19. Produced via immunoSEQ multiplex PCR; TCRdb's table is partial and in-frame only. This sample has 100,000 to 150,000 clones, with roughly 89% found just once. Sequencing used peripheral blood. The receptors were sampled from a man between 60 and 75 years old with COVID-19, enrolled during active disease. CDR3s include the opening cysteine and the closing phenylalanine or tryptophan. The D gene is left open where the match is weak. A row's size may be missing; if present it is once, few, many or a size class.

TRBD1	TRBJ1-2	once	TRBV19	TGTGCCAGTAGGGGGACAGGGGGGCTCTATGGCTACACCTTC	CASRGTGGLYGYTF
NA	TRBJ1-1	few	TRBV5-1	TGCGCCAGCAGCTTGGGAGCTTCGCGCCGGGAAGCTTTCTTT	CASSLGASRREAFF
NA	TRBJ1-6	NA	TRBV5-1	TGCGCCAGCAGCTTGGCCCAGGCATATAATTCACCCCTCCACTTT	CASSLAQAYNSPLHF
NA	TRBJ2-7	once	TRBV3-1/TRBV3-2	TGTGCCAGCAGCCAAGCTTTTCAGGGCGAGCAGTACTTC	CASSQAFQGEQYF
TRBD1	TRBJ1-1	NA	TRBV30	TGTGCCTGGAGCCGAACGACAGGGGCCACTGAAGCTTTCTTT	CAWSRTTGATEAFF
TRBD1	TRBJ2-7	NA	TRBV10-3	TGTGCCATCAGTGAGTCGATAACCCTTAGGGGGCAGAAGCAGTACTTC	CAISESITLRGQKQYF
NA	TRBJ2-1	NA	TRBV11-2	TGTGCCAGCAGCCTAGGACCGGGGAACTACAATGAGCAGTTCTTC	CASSLGPGNYNEQFF
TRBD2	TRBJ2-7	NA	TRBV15	TGTGCCACCAGCAGAGGACGCGGGGGGGCGGCCTACGAGCAGTACTTC	CATSRGRGGAAYEQYF
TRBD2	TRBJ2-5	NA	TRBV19	TGTGCCAGTAGTATGGGCGGGAGGTTCCAAGAGACCCAGTACTTC	CASSMGGRFQETQYF
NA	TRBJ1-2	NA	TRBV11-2	TGTGCCAGCAGCTTAGCGGGGGGGAACCTCTATGGCTACACCTTC	CASSLAGGNLYGYTF
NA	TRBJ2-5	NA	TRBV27	TGTGCCAGCAGTCCCTACCGTGGGGGGGCGGAGACCCAGTACTTC	CASSPYRGGAETQYF
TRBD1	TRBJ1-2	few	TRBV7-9	TGTGCCAGCAGCACGCCAGGGGGCTATGGCTACACCTTC	CASSTPGGYGYTF
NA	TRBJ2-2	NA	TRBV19	TGTGCCAGTATGGTAAACTCAGGAAGCGGGGAGCTGTTTTTT	CASMVNSGSGELFF
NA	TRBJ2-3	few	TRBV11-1	TGTGCCAGCAGCTTAGGAGACTGGCTCCTCACAGATACGCAGTATTTT	CASSLGDWLLTDTQYF
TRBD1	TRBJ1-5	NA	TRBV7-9	TGTGCCAGCAGCCGGGACAGTCTGAAGCCCCAGCATTTT	CASSRDSLKPQHF
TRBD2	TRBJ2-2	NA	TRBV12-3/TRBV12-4	TGTGCCAGCAGGCGGACTAGCCCCGGGGAGCTGTTTTTT	CASRRTSPGELFF
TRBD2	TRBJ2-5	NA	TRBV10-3	TGTGCCATCAGTGGGGTAGCGGGGGGGGAAGAGACCCAGTACTTC	CAISGVAGGEETQYF
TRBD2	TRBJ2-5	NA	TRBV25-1	TGTGCCAGCAGAGCGGGGGGACCCCAAGAGACCCAGTACTTC	CASRAGGPQETQYF
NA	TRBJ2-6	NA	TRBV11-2	TGTGCCAGCAGCTTATCCCAGGGGTTCTCTGGGGCCAACGTCCTGACTTTC	CASSLSQGFSGANVLTF
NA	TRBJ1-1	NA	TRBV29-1	TGCAGCGTTGAAGAAATGGACAGAGCGAACACTGAAGCTTTCTTT	CSVEEMDRANTEAFF
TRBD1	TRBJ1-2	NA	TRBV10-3	TGTGCCATCAGTGAGTCAGGACAGGGGGCGTGGGATGGCTACACCTTC	CAISESGQGAWDGYTF
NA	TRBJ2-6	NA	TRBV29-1	TGCAGCGTGGAACAGGGTTCTGGGGCCAACGTCCTGACTTTC	CSVEQGSGANVLTF
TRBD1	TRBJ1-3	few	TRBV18	TGTGCCAGCTCGCTAGACAGGGGACCTGGAAACACCATATATTTT	CASSLDRGPGNTIYF
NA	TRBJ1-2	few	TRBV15	TGTGCCACCAGCAGGGACTTGAGGGCCTCCAGCTACACCTTC	CATSRDLRASSYTF
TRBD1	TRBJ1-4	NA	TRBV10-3	TGTGCCATCAGTGAGTCGATGTGGGGACAGGGGAATGAAAAACTGTTTTTT	CAISESMWGQGNEKLFF
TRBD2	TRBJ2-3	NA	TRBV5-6	TGTGCCAGCAGCTTGTGGGCTAGCGGGAAGGCAGATACGCAGTATTTT	CASSLWASGKADTQYF
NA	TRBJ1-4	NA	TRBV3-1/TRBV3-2	TGTGCCAGCAGCCAAGATACGAGGGCAGCCGAAGGCGGAAAACTGTTTTTT	CASSQDTRAAEGGKLFF
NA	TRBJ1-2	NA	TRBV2	TGTGCCAGCGGTACTCCGGACAGCGGCCCTCAGGGCTACACCTTC	CASGTPDSGPQGYTF
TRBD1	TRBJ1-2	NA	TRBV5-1	TGCGCCAGCAGCTTGGAAACAGGGGGGTCTGGCTACACCTTC	CASSLETGGSGYTF
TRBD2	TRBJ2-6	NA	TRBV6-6	TGTGCCGGCGGAAGCGGGGGGTTTTCTGGGGCCAACGTCCTGACTTTC	CAGGSGGFSGANVLTF
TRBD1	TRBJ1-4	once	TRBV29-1	TGCAGCGTTGCGACAGGGGGGACAGCAACTAATGAAAAACTGTTTTTT	CSVATGGTATNEKLFF
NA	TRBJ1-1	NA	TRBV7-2	TGTGCCAGCAGCGCCGGAGCCGGGAACACTGAAGCTTTCTTT	CASSAGAGNTEAFF
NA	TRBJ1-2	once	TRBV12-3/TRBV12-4	TGTGCCAGCAGTTTAGGAGATGGCTACACCTTC	CASSLGDGYTF
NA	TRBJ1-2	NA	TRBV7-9	TGTGCCAGCAGCTTAGCGGCTTCCTATGGCTACACCTTC	CASSLAASYGYTF
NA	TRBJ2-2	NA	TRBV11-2	TGTGCCAGCAGCTCATACGGGACTCAGAACACCGGGGAGCTGTTTTTT	CASSSYGTQNTGELFF
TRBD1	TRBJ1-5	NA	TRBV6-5	TGTGCCAGCAGCTACATACAGGGGGCGGGACAGCCCCAGCATTTT	CASSYIQGAGQPQHF
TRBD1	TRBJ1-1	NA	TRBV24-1	TGTGCCACCAGTGATTCAGGACAGGGGCGCACTGAAGCTTTCTTT	CATSDSGQGRTEAFF
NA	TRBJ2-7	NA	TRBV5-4	TGTGCCAGCAGAAAGGGAGGGGGGAGCTCCTACGAGCAGTACTTC	CASRKGGGSSYEQYF
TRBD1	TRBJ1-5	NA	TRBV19	TGTGCCACTACTAGGGGACAGGGTAGTCAGCCCCAGCATTTT	CATTRGQGSQPQHF
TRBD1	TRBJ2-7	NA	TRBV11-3	TGTGCCAGCAGCAGGGGACAGGGTGTCTACGAGCAGTACTTC	CASSRGQGVYEQYF
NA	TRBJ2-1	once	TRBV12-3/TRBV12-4	TGTGCCAGCAGCTTACAGTACAACAATGAGCAGTTCTTC	CASSLQYNNEQFF
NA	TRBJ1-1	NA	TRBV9	TGTGCCAGCAGCCGGGAATGGAACACTGAAGCTTTCTTT	CASSREWNTEAFF
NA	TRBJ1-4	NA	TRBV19	TGTGCCAGTAGTATGGATCGGAGGTGGCGTAATGAAAAACTGTTTTTT	CASSMDRRWRNEKLFF
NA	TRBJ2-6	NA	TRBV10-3	TGTGCCATCAGTGAGTCAACTACTCTGGGGGCCAACGTCCTGACTTTC	CAISESTTLGANVLTF